A single sample is the source of the 28 T cell receptor beta chains below, sequenced in a study of OX40 agonist ivuxolimab in advanced cancers. Clones were read by immunoSEQ multiplex PCR, and TCRdb kept only the in-frame ones, dropping some. Here the sample spans 70,000 to 95,000 clones, about 86% being singletons. The starting material was CD4+ or CD8+ T cells sorted from blood, obtained in a trial of the OX40 agonist ivuxolimab. The receptors shown here come from an adult with an advanced solid tumor such as melanoma, head and neck, liver or kidney cancer.

The rearrangement joins TRBV5-5 to TRBJ2-1, with TRBD1 matching over 7 bases. CDR1 SGHKS and CDR2 YYEKEE come from the germline V gene (reference sequence). The J segment lost 4 bases and the V segment lost 3 bases, leaving 10 bases of the junction unmatched. This CDR3 has 16 amino acids. The CDR3 is CASSSSPGTEYNEQFF. The CDR3 DNA reads as TGTGCCAGCAGCTCGTCCCCGGGGACAGAGTACAATGAGCAGTTCTTC.

The chain links TRBV2 to TRBJ2-7; D might be TRBD1 or TRBD2, each matching 6 bases. The ends were cut back, 7 bases at V and 4 bases at J, with 17 bases in the middle. The CDR3 sequence is 14 residues long. CDR1 is SNHLY, CDR2 FYNNEI, per germline. The CDR3 is CASNLRGARYEQYF. DNA of the CDR3: TGTGCCAGCAACCTAAGGGGGGCGCGGTACGAGCAGTACTTC.

In this sample, this clone turned up a few times. The chain carries TRBV14 and TRBJ2-3; D not certain. Deletions cut 3 bases from V and 4 bases from J, with 2 bases between. The CDR3 extends over 11 amino acids. Looked up from germline, CDR1 is SGHDN and CDR2 is FVKESK. CDR3: CASSHADTQYF. The DNA of the CDR3 is TGTGCCAGCAGCCACGCAGATACGCAGTATTTT.

This clone was recorded once. The V gene is TRBV6-5, the J gene TRBJ1-2, with TRBD1 identical over 7 bases. Trimming removed 1 base from V and 8 bases from J; junction bases left unmatched: 10. The CDR3 is 15 amino acids. CDR1 and CDR2 from the germline V gene are MNHEY and SVGAGI. CDR3 DNA sequence: TGTGCCAGCAGTTACTTAGGGACAGCCCGAATCGGCTACACCTTC. It specifies CASSYLGTARIGYTF.

V and J are TRBV28 and TRBJ1-4, with D uncertain. V was trimmed by 3 bases and J by 0 bases, leaving 5 bases between them. The germline gives CDR1 MDHEN, CDR2 SYDVKM. This CDR3 is built from 14 residues. CDR3 sequence (DNA): TGTGCCAGCAGTTTGGCTGCAACTAATGAAAAACTGTTTTTT. This codes for CASSLAATNEKLFF.

The chain couples TRBV9 to TRBJ2-5; 11 positions agree with TRBD2. The V gene end was trimmed by 0 bases and the J gene end by 5 bases; junction bases not matched to a gene: 12. Per germline, CDR1 SGDLS and CDR2 YYNGEE. The CDR3 consists of 18 residues. The DNA for the CDR3 is TGTGCCAGCAGCGTAGGAGTGGCTAGCGGGAGGAGTGGCGAGACCCAGTACTTC. It encodes CASSVGVASGRSGETQYF.

This clone was seen a few times. The rearrangement uses TRBV5-8 and TRBJ2-1; D is perhaps TRBD2 (5 bases). The V gene lost 9 bases and the J gene lost 11 bases, with 18 bases spanning the gap. CDR1 and CDR2 from the germline V gene are SGHTS and YDEGEE. The CDR3 is made up of 12 amino acids. CDR3 region: CATAGERKQQFF. The CDR3 nucleotides read TGTGCCACGGCTGGCGAGCGGAAACAGCAGTTCTTC.

The chain has TRBV5-4 and TRBJ1-2, with a possible D match to TRBD1 (6 bases). The CDR3 is 14 amino acids. V lost 3 bases, J lost 4 bases, and 13 bases lay in between. Germline CDR1 SGHNT, CDR2 YYREEE (reference sequence). The CDR3 nucleotides are TGTGCCAGCAGCTGGCCGGGGGCCAGCTATGGCTACACCTTC. Amino acids: CASSWPGASYGYTF.

The chain couples TRBV28 to TRBJ1-1; D remains ambiguous. The CDR3 covers 16 residues. Deletions cut 2 bases from V and 3 bases from J, with 16 bases between. Looked up from germline, CDR1 is MDHEN and CDR2 is SYDVKM. CDR3 DNA sequence: TGTGCCAGCAGTTTAAAGAGGAGTGGTGTGTACACTGAAGCTTTCTTT. Translated, it gives CASSLKRSGVYTEAFF. Using reference TRBV28 and TRBJ1-1 for the parts outside the CDR3, the full variable domain is DVKVTQSSRYLVKRTGEKVFLECVQDMDHENMFWYRQDPGLGLRLIYFSYDVKMKEKGDIPEGYSVSREKKERFSLILESASTNQTSMYLCASSLKRSGVYTEAFFGQGTRLTVV.

This rearrangement joins TRBV5-6 to TRBJ1-1; no definite D call. From germline, CDR1 is SGHDT and CDR2 YYEEEE. The CDR3 has 16 amino acids. V was shortened by 0 bases and J by 0 bases, with 12 bases between the two germline ends. CDR3 sequence reads: CASSLVGYSMNTEAFF. Written as DNA, the CDR3 is TGTGCCAGCAGCTTGGTTGGTTACTCGATGAACACTGAAGCTTTCTTT.

V is TRBV7-9 and J is TRBJ2-5; the D is unclear. Trimming removed 1 base from V and 8 bases from J, with 11 bases in between. The CDR3 runs to 13 residues. Per germline, CDR1 SEHNR and CDR2 FQNEAQ (reference sequence). The CDR3 sequence is CASSLEGMGTQYF. The CDR3 bases are TGTGCCAGCAGCTTAGAGGGAATGGGTACCCAGTACTTC.

The chain has TRBV19 and TRBJ2-2; tentatively, D is TRBD2 (5 bases). In germline, CDR1 is LNHDA, CDR2 SQIVND (reference sequence). The CDR3 totals 14 residues. V lost 6 bases to trimming and J lost 7 bases, with 15 bases between them. CDR3 sequence (DNA): TGTGCCAGTAGACTAGGTCTAGTGAACGGGGAGCTGTTTTTT. Protein sequence: CASRLGLVNGELFF. The variable domain in full, completed from reference TRBV19 and TRBJ2-2, reads DGGITQSPKYLFRKEGQNVTLSCEQNLNHDAMYWYRQDPGQGLRLIYYSQIVNDFQKGDIAEGYSVSREKKESFPLTVTSAQKNPTAFYLCASRLGLVNGELFFGEGSRLTVL.

The V call is TRBV27, the J call TRBJ2-7; maybe TRBD1 (6 bases). Germline V gene lookup returns CDR1 MNHEY and CDR2 SMNVEV (reference sequence). The CDR3 extends over 14 amino acids. The V end lost 8 bases, the J end lost 7 bases, and 21 bases lay between the germline ends. Written as DNA, the CDR3 is TGTGCCAGCCGATCGGACAGTGCCCTCGCGGAGCAGTACTTC. Amino acid sequence: CASRSDSALAEQYF.

The V and J genes are TRBV25-1 and TRBJ2-1, with D unresolved. The CDR3 length is 14 residues. With 0 bases removed from V and 4 bases from J, the gap between germline ends came to 7 bases. CDR1 is MGHDK and CDR2 is SYGVNS in the germline V gene. The CDR3 bases are TGTGCCAGCAGTGAATATAATAGATACAATGAGCAGTTCTTC. It translates to CASSEYNRYNEQFF. Full variable domain (remainder filled in from reference TRBV25-1 and TRBJ2-1): EADIYQTPRYLVIGTGKKITLECSQTMGHDKMYWYQQDPGMELHLIHYSYGVNSTEKGDLSSESTVSRIRTEHFPLTLESARPSHTSQYLCASSEYNRYNEQFFGPGTRLTVL.

This rearrangement joins TRBV11-1 to TRBJ2-1; 9 positions match TRBD2. There are 13 residues in the CDR3. The V gene end was trimmed by 1 base and the J gene end by 12 bases; junction bases not matched to a gene: 4. Germline CDR1 is SGHAT and CDR2 is FQDESV (reference sequence). Written as DNA, the CDR3 is TGTGCCAGCAGCTTAGTTACTAGCGGGTCGCAGTTCTTC. Translation: CASSLVTSGSQFF.

V usage is TRBV10-3 and J usage is TRBJ2-2; weak D call: TRBD2 (6 bases). Germline-derived CDR1 and CDR2 are ENHRY and SYGVKD. V was cut by 11 bases and J by 6 bases, with 10 bases left in between. The CDR3 totals 11 residues. In DNA, the CDR3 is TGTGCCGCGGGGCTTGCCGGGGAGCTGTTTTTT. Translation gives CAAGLAGELFF.

The chain has TRBV5-6 and TRBJ2-5; 7 nucleotides agree with TRBD1. CDR3 length: 14 residues. Germline V gives CDR1 SGHDT, CDR2 YYEEEE. V gave up 4 bases and J gave up 1 base; unmatched junction bases: 4. DNA of the CDR3: TGTGCCAGCAGCCGTACAGGGGTCCAAGAGACCCAGTACTTC. Protein sequence: CASSRTGVQETQYF.

This clone was found once. The chain employs TRBV5-4 and TRBJ2-2, with D possibly being TRBD1 (5 bases). The CDR3 loop spans 15 amino acids. The germline gives CDR1 SGHNT, CDR2 YYREEE (reference sequence). Trimming left V 0 bases short and J 4 bases short, with 10 bases between. The CDR3 nucleotides are TGTGCCAGCAGCTTGGATACAGGCGGCACCGGGGAGCTGTTTTTT. Protein sequence: CASSLDTGGTGELFF.

The V gene is TRBV7-8, the J gene TRBJ1-2; TRBD1 matches 8 bases. The CDR3 contains 13 residues. Germline V gene sequence: CDR1 SGHVS, CDR2 FQNEAQ. With V trimmed by 4 bases and J by 6 bases, 4 bases remained unmatched. This CDR3 reads CASSSSTGDGYTF. For the CDR3, the DNA is TGTGCCAGCAGCTCCTCGACAGGGGATGGCTACACCTTC.

This sequence joins TRBV7-2 and TRBJ1-1; D possibly corresponds to TRBD1 (5 bases). Trimming shortened V by 5 bases and J by 5 bases, and 15 bases separated the two germline ends. CDR3 length: 14 residues. The germline gives CDR1 SGHTA, CDR2 FQGNSA. The CDR3 DNA reads TGTGCCAGCAGCCTTCTCCCGGAGGGGACTGAAGCTTTCTTT. It translates to CASSLLPEGTEAFF.

This clone was detected a few times. The chain is built from TRBV13 and TRBJ2-2; D gene unclear. Germline CDR1 and CDR2: PRHDT and FYEKMQ (reference sequence). The V gene lost 3 bases and the J gene lost 8 bases, with 7 bases spanning the gap. The CDR3 consists of 12 residues. The CDR3 here is CASSFRLGELFF. The CDR3 DNA reads as TGTGCCAGCAGCTTCCGGTTAGGGGAGCTGTTTTTT.

The V call is TRBV2, the J call TRBJ1-5, with D unresolved. The CDR3 is 14 residues long. Germline CDR1 is SNHLY and CDR2 is FYNNEI. V lost 2 bases and J lost 4, with 9 bases in between. The CDR3 DNA follows: TGTGCCAGCAGTGAAAGTGTAGGGAATCAGCCCCAGCATTTT. Its protein is CASSESVGNQPQHF.

The chain recombines TRBV27 with TRBJ1-2, with D perhaps matching TRBD1 (5 bases). Trimming took off 4 bases at V and 4 bases at J, with 7 bases between the two ends. Looked up from germline, CDR1 is MNHEY and CDR2 is SMNVEV (reference sequence). CDR3 length: 12 residues. In nucleotides, the CDR3 is TGTGCCAGCAGTTCCCAGGGCTATGGCTACACCTTC. Translating gives CASSSQGYGYTF.

The chain combines TRBV5-6 with TRBJ2-7, with 8 nucleotides matching TRBD1. This CDR3 has 15 amino acids. Germline-derived CDR1 and CDR2 are SGHDT and YYEEEE. V lost 0 bases and J lost 2; bases outside the gene matches: 4. The CDR3: CASSLGGTGPYEQYF. The CDR3 DNA follows: TGTGCCAGCAGCTTGGGTGGGACAGGACCCTACGAGCAGTACTTC. Full variable domain (remainder filled in from reference TRBV5-6 and TRBJ2-7): DAGVTQSPTHLIKTRGQQVTLRCSPKSGHDTVSWYQQALGQGPQFIFQYYEEEERQRGNFPDRFSGHQFPNYSSELNVNALLLGDSALYLCASSLGGTGPYEQYFGPGTRLTVT.

V gene TRBV4-2 combines with J gene TRBJ2-3, with 8 positions matching TRBD2. Trimming took 8 bases from V and 4 from J; bases not matched to a gene: 11. Germline CDR1 LGHNA, CDR2 YNFKEQ. The CDR3 spans 15 residues. CDR3 in DNA: TGTGCCAGCCGGATCGCGGGAGGTGGGGCAGATACGCAGTATTTT. Residues: CASRIAGGGADTQYF.

The J gene is TRBJ1-3, the V gene TRBV29-1; 8 bases map to TRBD1. Per the germline V gene, CDR1 is SQVTM and CDR2 is ANQGSEA. V trimming: 4 bases; J trimming: 0 bases; junction bases outside the gene matches: 5. This CDR3 comprises 15 residues. CDR3 residues: CSVAGTGLSGNTIYF. In DNA form, the CDR3 reads TGCAGCGTTGCCGGGACAGGACTCTCTGGAAACACCATATATTTT.

The gene calls are TRBV7-2 and TRBJ2-1; D is perhaps TRBD2 (5 bases). V was shortened by 5 bases and J by 8 bases, with 16 bases between the two germline ends. Looked up from germline, CDR1 is SGHTA and CDR2 is FQGNSA. The CDR3 length is 14 residues. CDR3 residues: CASSPTSAGYEQFF. CDR3 nucleotide sequence: TGTGCCAGCAGCCCCACTTCGGCGGGCTATGAGCAGTTCTTC.

This clone was seen a single time. J is TRBJ2-7 and V is TRBV6-5; 12 positions agree with TRBD1. V was clipped by 4 bases and J by 4 bases; unmatched bases: 5. This CDR3 contains 15 residues. The V gene's germline CDR1 is MNHEY and CDR2 SVGAGI. The CDR3 sequence: CASSSPGQGAYEQYF. The DNA of the CDR3 is TGTGCCAGCAGTTCACCGGGACAGGGGGCTTACGAGCAGTACTTC.